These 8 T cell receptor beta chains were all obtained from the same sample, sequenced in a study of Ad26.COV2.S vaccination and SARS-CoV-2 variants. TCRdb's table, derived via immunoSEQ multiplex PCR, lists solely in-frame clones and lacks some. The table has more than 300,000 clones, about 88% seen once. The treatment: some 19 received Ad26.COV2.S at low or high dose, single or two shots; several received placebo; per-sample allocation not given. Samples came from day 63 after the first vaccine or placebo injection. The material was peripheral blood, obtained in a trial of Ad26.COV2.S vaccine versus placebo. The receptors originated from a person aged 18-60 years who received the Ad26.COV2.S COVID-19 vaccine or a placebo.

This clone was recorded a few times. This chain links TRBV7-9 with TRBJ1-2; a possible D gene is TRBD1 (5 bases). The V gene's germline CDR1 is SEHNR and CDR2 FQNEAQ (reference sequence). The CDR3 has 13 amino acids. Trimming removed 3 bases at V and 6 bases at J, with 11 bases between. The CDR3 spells CASSFGQLNGYTF. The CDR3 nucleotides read TGTGCCAGCAGCTTTGGACAACTCAATGGCTACACCTTC. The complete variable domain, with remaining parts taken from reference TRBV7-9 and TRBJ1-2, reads DTGVSQNPRHKITKRGQNVTFRCDPISEHNRLYWYRQTLGQGPEFLTYFQNEAQLEKSRLLSDRFSAERPKGSFSTLEIQRTEQGDSAMYLCASSFGQLNGYTFGSGTRLTVV.

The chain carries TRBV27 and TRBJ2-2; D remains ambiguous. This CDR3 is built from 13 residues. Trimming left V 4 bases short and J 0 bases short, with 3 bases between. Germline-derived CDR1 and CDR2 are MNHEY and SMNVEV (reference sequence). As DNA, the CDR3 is TGTGCCAGCAGTTCCGCGAACACCGGGGAGCTGTTTTTT. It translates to CASSSANTGELFF.

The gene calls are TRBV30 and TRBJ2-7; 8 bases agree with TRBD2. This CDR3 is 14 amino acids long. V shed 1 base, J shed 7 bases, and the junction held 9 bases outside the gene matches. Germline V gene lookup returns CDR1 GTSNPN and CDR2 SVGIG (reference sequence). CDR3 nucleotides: TGTGCCTGGAGTGGCGGGGGGAGGAGGAGTGAGCAGTACTTC. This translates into CAWSGGGRRSEQYF.

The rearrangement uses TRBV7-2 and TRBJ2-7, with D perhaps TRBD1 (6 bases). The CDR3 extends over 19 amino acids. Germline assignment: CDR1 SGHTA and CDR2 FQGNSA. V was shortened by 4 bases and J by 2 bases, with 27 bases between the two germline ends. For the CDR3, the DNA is TGTGCCAGCAGCTATCAGGACCGGGACATCGACTTACCCGCCTACGAGCAGTACTTC. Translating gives CASSYQDRDIDLPAYEQYF. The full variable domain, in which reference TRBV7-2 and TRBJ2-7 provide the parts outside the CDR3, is GAGVSQSPSNKVTEKGKDVELRCDPISGHTALYWYRQSLGQGLEFLIYFQGNSAPDKSGLPSDRFSAERTGGSVSTLTIQRTQQEDSAVYLCASSYQDRDIDLPAYEQYFGPGTRLTVT.

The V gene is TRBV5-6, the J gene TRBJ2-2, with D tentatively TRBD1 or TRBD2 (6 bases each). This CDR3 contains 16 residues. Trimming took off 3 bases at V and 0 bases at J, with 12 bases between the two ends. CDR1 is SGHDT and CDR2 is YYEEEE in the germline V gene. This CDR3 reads CASSWRDTANTGELFF. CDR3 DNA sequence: TGTGCCAGCAGCTGGCGGGACACCGCGAACACCGGGGAGCTGTTTTTT. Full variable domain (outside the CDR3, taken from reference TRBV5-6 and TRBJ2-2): DAGVTQSPTHLIKTRGQQVTLRCSPKSGHDTVSWYQQALGQGPQFIFQYYEEEERQRGNFPDRFSGHQFPNYSSELNVNALLLGDSALYLCASSWRDTANTGELFFGEGSRLTVL.

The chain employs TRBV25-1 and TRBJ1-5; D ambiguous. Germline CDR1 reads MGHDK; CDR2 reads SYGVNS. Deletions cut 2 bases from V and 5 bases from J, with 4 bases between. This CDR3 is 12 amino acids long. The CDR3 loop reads CASSEGHQPQHF. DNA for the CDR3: TGTGCCAGCAGTGAAGGTCATCAGCCCCAGCATTTT.

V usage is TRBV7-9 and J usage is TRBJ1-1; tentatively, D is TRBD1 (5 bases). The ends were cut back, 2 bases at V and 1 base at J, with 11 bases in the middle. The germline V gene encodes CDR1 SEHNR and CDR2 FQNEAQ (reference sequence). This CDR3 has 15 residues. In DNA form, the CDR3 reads TGTGCCAGCAGCTTAATCGGGGGGGAGAACACTGAAGCTTTCTTT. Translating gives CASSLIGGENTEAFF.

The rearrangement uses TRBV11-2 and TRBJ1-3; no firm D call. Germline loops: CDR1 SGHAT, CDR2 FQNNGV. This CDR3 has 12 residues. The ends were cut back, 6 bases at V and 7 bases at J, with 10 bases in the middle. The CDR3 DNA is TGTGCCAGCAGTTTCGGGAGTAACACCATATATTTT. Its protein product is CASSFGSNTIYF.